Reported below is one T cell receptor beta chain. The record originates from a study of T-cell memory formation after mild COVID-19. The V end was cut by 3 bases, the J end by 4 bases, with 15 bases between. CDR3 length: 15 amino acids. CDR1 and CDR2 from the germline V gene are LGHNA and YSLEER. Each CDR3 protein is one row after TCRdb ran MiXCR on the 5' RACE reads. This table holds 180,000 or so distinct CDR3 sequences, 11% found once. The sequence derives from a man younger than 35 who had mild COVID-19 (a few samples of this study predate the infection). Cell type and time point are not known. J is TRBJ1-2 and V is TRBV4-3; weak D call: TRBD1 (5 bases). The sample comprised PBMCs or a T cell subset sorted from them (not recorded which). CDR3 residues: CASSHPGPGVYGYTF. As DNA, the CDR3 is TGCGCCAGCAGCCATCCGGGGCCTGGGGTCTATGGCTACACCTTC.